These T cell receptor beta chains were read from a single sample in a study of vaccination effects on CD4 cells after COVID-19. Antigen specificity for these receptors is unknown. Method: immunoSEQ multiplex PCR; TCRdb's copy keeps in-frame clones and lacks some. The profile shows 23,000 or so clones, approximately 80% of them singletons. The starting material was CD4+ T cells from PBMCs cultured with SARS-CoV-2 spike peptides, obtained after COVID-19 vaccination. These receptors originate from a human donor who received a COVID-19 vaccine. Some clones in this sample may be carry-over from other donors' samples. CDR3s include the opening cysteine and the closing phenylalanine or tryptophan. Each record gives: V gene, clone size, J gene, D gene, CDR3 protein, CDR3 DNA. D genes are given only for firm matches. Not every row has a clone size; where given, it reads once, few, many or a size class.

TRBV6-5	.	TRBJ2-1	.	CASRGGQGAYEQFF	TGTGCCAGCAGGGGAGGGCAGGGGGCCTATGAGCAGTTCTTC
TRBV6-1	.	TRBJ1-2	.	CASSEVSTGKRAYGYTF	TGTGCCAGCAGTGAAGTGTCAACGGGGAAACGGGCGTATGGCTACACCTTC
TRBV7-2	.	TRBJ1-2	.	CASSSTRGGEFGYTF	TGTGCCAGCAGCTCCACGCGTGGGGGGGAGTTTGGCTACACCTTC
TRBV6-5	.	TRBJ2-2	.	CATETQTGELFF	TGTGCCACAGAGACCCAGACCGGGGAGCTGTTTTTT
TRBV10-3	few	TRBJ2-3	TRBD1	CAISENLTGSQYF	TGTGCCATCAGTGAGAACCTGACAGGGTCGCAGTATTTT
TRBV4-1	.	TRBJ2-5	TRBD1	CASSQMGQRSQYF	TGCGCCAGCAGCCAAATGGGACAGAGGTCCCAGTACTTC
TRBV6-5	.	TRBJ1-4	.	CASSYLSRFGEKLFF	TGTGCCAGCAGTTACCTCAGCCGGTTTGGCGAAAAACTGTTTTTT
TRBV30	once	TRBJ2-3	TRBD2	CAWTGGLSTDTQYF	TGTGCCTGGACGGGAGGGTTAAGCACAGATACGCAGTATTTT
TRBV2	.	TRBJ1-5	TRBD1	CASSSGQGAWQPQHF	TGTGCCAGCAGTTCCGGACAGGGGGCATGGCAGCCCCAGCATTTT
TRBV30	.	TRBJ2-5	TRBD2	CAWSAGGGTQYF	TGTGCCTGGAGTGCTGGCGGGGGGACCCAGTACTTC
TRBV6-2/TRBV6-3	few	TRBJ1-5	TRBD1	CASSSVPGQGSRHQPQHF	TGTGCCAGCAGTTCCGTCCCGGGACAGGGGTCGAGGCATCAGCCCCAGCATTTT
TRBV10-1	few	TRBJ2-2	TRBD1	CASSRTGTTGELFF	TGCGCCAGCAGTCGGACAGGGACCACCGGGGAGCTGTTTTTT
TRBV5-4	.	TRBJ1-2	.	CASSFILGTDGYTF	TGTGCCAGCAGCTTCATCCTGGGAACAGATGGCTACACCTTC
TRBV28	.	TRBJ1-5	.	CASSLVTGTNQPQHF	TGTGCCAGCAGTTTGGTAACAGGCACCAATCAGCCCCAGCATTTT
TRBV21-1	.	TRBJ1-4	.	CASSPGTGDNEKLFF	TGTGCCAGCAGCCCGGGAACAGGGGATAATGAAAAACTGTTTTTT
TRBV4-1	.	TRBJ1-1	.	CASRGPTMNTEAFF	TGCGCCAGCAGGGGACCGACAATGAACACTGAAGCTTTCTTT
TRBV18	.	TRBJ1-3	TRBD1	CASSVPGQGNTIYF	TGTGCCAGCTCCGTCCCGGGACAGGGAAACACCATATATTTT
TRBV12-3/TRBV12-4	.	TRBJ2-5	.	CASSLGRAETQYF	TGTGCCAGCAGTTTGGGCAGGGCCGAGACCCAGTACTTC
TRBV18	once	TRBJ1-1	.	CASSLSLETNTEAFF	TGTGCCAGCTCACTCTCTCTGGAGACCAACACTGAAGCTTTCTTT
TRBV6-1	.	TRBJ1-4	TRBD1	CASSDKRTGLREKLFF	TGTGCCAGCAGTGACAAGCGGACAGGGCTTAGGGAAAAACTGTTTTTT